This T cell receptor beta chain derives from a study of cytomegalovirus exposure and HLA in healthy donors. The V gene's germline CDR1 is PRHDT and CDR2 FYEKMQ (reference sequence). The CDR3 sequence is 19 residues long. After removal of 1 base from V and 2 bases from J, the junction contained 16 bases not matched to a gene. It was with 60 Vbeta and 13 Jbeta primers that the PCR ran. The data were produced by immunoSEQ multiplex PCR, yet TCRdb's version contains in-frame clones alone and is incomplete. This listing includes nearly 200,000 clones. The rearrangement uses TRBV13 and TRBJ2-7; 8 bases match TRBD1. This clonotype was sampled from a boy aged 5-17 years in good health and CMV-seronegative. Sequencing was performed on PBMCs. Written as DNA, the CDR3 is TGTGCCAGCAGCTTAGTCGGCCGGCTAGGACAGGGTGTCCCCTACGAGCAGTACTTC. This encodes CASSLVGRLGQGVPYEQYF.